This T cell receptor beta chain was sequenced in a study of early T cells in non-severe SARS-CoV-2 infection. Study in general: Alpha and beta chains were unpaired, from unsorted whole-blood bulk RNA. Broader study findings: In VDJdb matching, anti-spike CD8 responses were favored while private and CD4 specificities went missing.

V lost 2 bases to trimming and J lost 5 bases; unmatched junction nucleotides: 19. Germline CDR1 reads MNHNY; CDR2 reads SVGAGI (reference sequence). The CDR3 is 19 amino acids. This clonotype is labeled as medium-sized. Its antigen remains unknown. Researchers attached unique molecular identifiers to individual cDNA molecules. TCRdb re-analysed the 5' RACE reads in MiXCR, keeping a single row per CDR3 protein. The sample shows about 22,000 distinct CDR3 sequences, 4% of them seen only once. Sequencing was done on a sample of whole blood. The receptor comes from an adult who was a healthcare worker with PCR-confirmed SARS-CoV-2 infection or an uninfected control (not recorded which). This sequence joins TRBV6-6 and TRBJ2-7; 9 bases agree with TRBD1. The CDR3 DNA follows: TGTGCCAGCAGTTACCGATCCGGTGGTAAGGGACAGGGTTTGAACGAGCAGTACTTC. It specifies CASSYRSGGKGQGLNEQYF.